Below are 11 T cell receptor beta chains sequenced from a single sample in a study of cytomegalovirus exposure and HLA in healthy donors. It was with 60 Vbeta and 13 Jbeta primers that the PCR ran. Method: immunoSEQ multiplex PCR; TCRdb's copy keeps in-frame clones and lacks some. There are 100,000 or so clones in the sample; 60% to 80% occur only once, and about 8.6% lies in the top ten. The specimen was PBMCs. The source is a woman aged 40 to 50 in good health and CMV-seropositive.

The chain combines TRBV19 with TRBJ2-7; 10 bases are a match to TRBD2. The CDR3 has 12 amino acids. With 6 bases clipped from V and 5 bases from J, the junction kept 1 base outside the gene matches. CDR1 is LNHDA and CDR2 is SQIVND in the germline V gene (reference sequence). The CDR3 loop reads CASRGLANEQYF. The DNA of the CDR3 is TGTGCCAGTAGGGGACTAGCGAACGAGCAGTACTTC.

The rearrangement links TRBV4-2 to TRBJ2-5; 14 bases match TRBD2. The CDR3 loop spans 16 amino acids. V was clipped by 3 bases and J by 5 bases; unmatched bases: 5. Looked up from germline, CDR1 is LGHNA and CDR2 is YNFKEQ. The CDR3 reads CASSHGTSGGDETQYF. In DNA, the CDR3 is TGTGCCAGCAGCCATGGGACTAGCGGGGGTGACGAGACCCAGTACTTC.

The chain joins TRBV4-2 to TRBJ1-4, with D perhaps TRBD1 (6 bases). The CDR3 sequence is 17 residues long. The germline V gene has CDR1 LGHNA and CDR2 YNFKEQ. V shed 4 bases and J shed 5 bases, with 20 bases lying between them. CDR3 bases: TGTGCCAGCAGCCGCATATTCACAGGGATACGAAATGAAAAACTGTTTTTT. Protein product: CASSRIFTGIRNEKLFF.

The chain combines TRBV19 with TRBJ1-1; 8 bases agree with TRBD1. V lost 0 bases and J lost 4; bases outside the gene matches: 4. CDR1 LNHDA and CDR2 SQIVND come from the germline V gene (reference sequence). This CDR3 is built from 15 residues. CDR3 amino acids: CASSIDRGPVTEAFF. For the CDR3, the DNA is TGTGCCAGTAGTATAGACAGGGGGCCGGTCACTGAAGCTTTCTTT.

The V call is TRBV27, the J call TRBJ2-6, with 9 bases identical to TRBD1. This CDR3 is 17 amino acids long. V trimming: 3 bases; J trimming: 0 bases; junction bases outside the gene matches: 3. Germline lookup yields CDR1 MNHEY and CDR2 SMNVEV (reference sequence). CDR3 sequence reads: CASSLGQGYSGANVLTF. DNA of the CDR3: TGTGCCAGCAGTTTGGGACAGGGCTACTCTGGGGCCAACGTCCTGACTTTC.

The rearrangement joins TRBV6-1 to TRBJ2-2, with a weak D call TRBD1 (6 bases). With 10 bases removed from V and 1 base from J, the gap between germline ends came to 13 bases. CDR1 is MNHNS and CDR2 is SASEGT in the germline V gene. CDR3 length: 14 amino acids. The CDR3 loop is CATKQGWNTGELFF. The DNA for the CDR3 is TGTGCCACCAAACAGGGTTGGAACACCGGGGAGCTGTTTTTT.

The V gene is TRBV10-3, the J gene TRBJ2-3, with TRBD1 as a possible D gene (6 bases). The germline V and J ends were trimmed by 4 bases and 6 bases, with 8 bases remaining between them. The CDR3 is 12 amino acids. Germline values: CDR1 ENHRY, CDR2 SYGVKD. For the CDR3, the DNA is TGTGCCATCAGTGGGGACATCGATACGCAGTATTTT. It codes for CAISGDIDTQYF.

The rearrangement links TRBV27 to TRBJ2-2, with 12 bases aligning to TRBD2. CDR3 length: 17 amino acids. The V gene end was trimmed by 3 bases and the J gene end by 5 bases; junction bases not matched to a gene: 7. Germline CDR1 MNHEY, CDR2 SMNVEV (reference sequence). The CDR3 DNA is TGTGCCAGCAGTTTTCTAGCGGGAGGGCCGAGGACCGGGGAGCTGTTTTTT. Its translation: CASSFLAGGPRTGELFF.

The V and J genes are TRBV28 and TRBJ1-1, with D perhaps matching TRBD1 (5 bases). V was shortened by 6 bases and J by 1 base, with 9 bases between the two germline ends. This CDR3 region has 13 residues. Germline V gene sequence: CDR1 MDHEN, CDR2 SYDVKM. CDR3 in amino acids: CASRLDRNTEAFF. CDR3 in DNA: TGTGCCAGCAGACTTGACAGGAACACTGAAGCTTTCTTT.

This chain uses TRBV10-3 with TRBJ2-7; a weak D match, TRBD1 (5 bases). The germline gives CDR1 ENHRY, CDR2 SYGVKD. The CDR3 runs to 16 residues. V was clipped by 6 bases and J by 0 bases, with 18 bases between them. The DNA of the CDR3 is TGTGCCATCAGAGGGATTTCAGGGATTGCCTCCTACGAGCAGTACTTC. Its protein product is CAIRGISGIASYEQYF.

This rearrangement joins TRBV6-6 to TRBJ2-2; 9 nucleotides line up with TRBD2. Trimming removed 1 base from V and 7 bases from J; junction bases left unmatched: 4. Germline V gives CDR1 MNHNY, CDR2 SVGAGI (reference sequence). This CDR3 region has 15 residues. In DNA form, the CDR3 reads TGTGCCAGCAGTTACTTTAGCGGGGGTAGCGGGGAGCTGTTTTTT. Translating gives CASSYFSGGSGELFF.